The TCR beta chain described here comes from a study of cytomegalovirus exposure and HLA in healthy donors. This CDR3 is built from 17 residues. V trimming: 6 bases; J trimming: 5 bases; junction bases outside the gene matches: 15. CDR1 and CDR2 (germline): MGHDK, SYGVNS. A note on this clone: Its antigen is undetermined.

The PCR employed 60 Vbeta primers together with 13 Jbeta primers. Measured with immunoSEQ multiplex PCR; TCRdb has only the in-frame clones, and not every one. This repertoire shows over 200,000 clones, 82% found once; its top ten account for more than 5%. Broader study findings: Common viral pathogens seemed, in a later analysis, to connect with several of the most significant clusters.

The sequenced sample consisted of PBMCs. The sequence was collected from a woman between 35 and 50 years old in good health and CMV-seropositive. The V call is TRBV25-1, the J call TRBJ2-5, with 10 bases aligning to TRBD2. The CDR3 loop is CASSAIESGRAGETQYF. CDR3 nucleotide sequence: TGTGCCAGCAGCGCCATCGAAAGCGGGAGGGCCGGGGAGACCCAGTACTTC.